This entry lists 15 T cell receptor beta chains sequenced from one sample in a study of cytomegalovirus exposure and HLA in healthy donors. Use of 60 Vbeta and 13 Jbeta primers characterized the PCR. Some clones are missing from TCRdb's copy, which holds only in-frame ones; the method was immunoSEQ multiplex PCR. Among more than 90,000 clones listed, roughly 68% were seen once. What was sequenced was PBMCs. These receptors were collected from a man aged 25-40 years in good health and CMV-seropositive.

V and J are TRBV5-1 and TRBJ2-7, with 16 bases lining up with TRBD2. This CDR3 is 16 amino acids long. Germline CDR1 is SGHRS and CDR2 is YFSETQ. J lost 12 bases, V lost 7 bases, and 16 bases had no gene match. The CDR3 DNA sequence: TGCGCCAGCCGTTCGGGACTAGCGGGGGGGGGCCGCCGAGGGTACTTC. Translated, it gives CASRSGLAGGGRRGYF.

The V and J genes are TRBV28 and TRBJ1-1, with unresolved D. The germline V gene has CDR1 MDHEN and CDR2 SYDVKM. The CDR3 covers 14 residues. Trimming removed 7 bases at V and 3 bases at J, with 15 bases between. DNA for the CDR3: TGTGCCAGCATGTCCGGATGGGGAGACACTGAAGCTTTCTTT. It encodes CASMSGWGDTEAFF.

For the CDR3, the DNA is TGTGCCAGCAGCTTGTGGAGCTCTAACTATGGCTACACCTTC. Translating gives CASSLWSSNYGYTF. The rearrangement links TRBV5-4 to TRBJ1-2; D ambiguous. This CDR3 spans 14 amino acids. Germline V gene lookup returns CDR1 SGHNT and CDR2 YYREEE (reference sequence). Trimming stripped 1 base from V and 0 bases from J, with 7 bases between.

The V and J genes are TRBV6-1 and TRBJ2-3, with 9 bases fitting TRBD1. The CDR3 runs to 15 residues. Trimming removed 6 bases from V and 1 base from J; junction bases left unmatched: 5. CDR1 is MNHNS and CDR2 is SASEGT in the germline V gene. CDR3 sequence: CASSLDRGGTDTQYF. The CDR3 bases are TGTGCCAGCAGCTTGGACAGGGGTGGCACAGATACGCAGTATTTT.

The chain's CDR3 is CASSVGWDRGEETQYF. The CDR3 nucleotides read TGCGCCAGCAGTGTCGGCTGGGACAGGGGTGAAGAGACCCAGTACTTC. V usage is TRBV10-2 and J usage is TRBJ2-5, with 10 bases that match TRBD1. The CDR3 contains 16 residues. Germline loops: CDR1 WSHSY, CDR2 SAAADI. The V gene end was trimmed by 4 bases and the J gene end by 3 bases; junction bases not matched to a gene: 8.

This chain links TRBV7-2 with TRBJ2-3, with TRBD2 matching over 8 bases. The CDR3 length is 15 residues. V lost 8 bases to trimming and J lost 3 bases; unmatched junction nucleotides: 10. Germline V gene lookup returns CDR1 SGHTA and CDR2 FQGNSA. CDR3 sequence reads: CASAPRASGTDTQYF. CDR3 DNA: TGTGCCAGCGCCCCCCGGGCTAGCGGGACAGATACGCAGTATTTT. The full variable domain, with the rest looked up from reference TRBV7-2 and TRBJ2-3, is GAGVSQSPSNKVTEKGKDVELRCDPISGHTALYWYRQSLGQGLEFLIYFQGNSAPDKSGLPSDRFSAERTGGSVSTLTIQRTQQEDSAVYLCASAPRASGTDTQYFGPGTRLTVL.

The chain has TRBV5-6 and TRBJ1-3; D call uncertain. V was clipped by 0 bases and J by 6 bases, with 4 bases between them. The germline V gene has CDR1 SGHDT and CDR2 YYEEEE. This CDR3 has 12 amino acids. The CDR3 DNA reads as TGTGCCAGCAGCTTGGGGCTAAACACCATATATTTT. Encoded protein: CASSLGLNTIYF. Combining the CDR3 with reference TRBV5-6 and TRBJ1-3 gives the whole variable domain DAGVTQSPTHLIKTRGQQVTLRCSPKSGHDTVSWYQQALGQGPQFIFQYYEEEERQRGNFPDRFSGHQFPNYSSELNVNALLLGDSALYLCASSLGLNTIYFGEGSWLTVV.

This clone was picked up one time. The rearrangement joins TRBV28 to TRBJ2-7; a possible D gene is TRBD1 (7 bases). The germline V and J ends were trimmed by 6 bases and 2 bases, with 17 bases remaining between them. This CDR3 is built from 15 residues. From germline, CDR1 is MDHEN and CDR2 SYDVKM. The CDR3 DNA reads TGTGCCAGCAGCCCTCAGGGGGGTAGAGCCTACGAGCAGTACGTC. It translates to CASSPQGGRAYEQYV.

The chain recombines TRBV7-2 with TRBJ2-1; no clear D. Germline lookup yields CDR1 SGHTA and CDR2 FQGNSA. CDR3 length: 14 amino acids. Trimming cost V 2 bases and J 7 bases, with 12 bases left between them. The CDR3: CASSLKWHSNEQFF. CDR3 coding DNA: TGTGCCAGCAGCTTAAAGTGGCACAGTAATGAGCAGTTCTTC.

V and J are TRBV6-5 and TRBJ2-3, with 11 positions matching TRBD2. CDR3 length: 14 residues. CDR1 MNHEY and CDR2 SVGAGI come from the germline V gene. Trimming removed 10 bases from V and 5 bases from J; junction bases left unmatched: 8. The CDR3 loop reads CATQRGLAGDTQYF. The CDR3 DNA follows: TGTGCCACCCAACGAGGACTAGCGGGAGATACGCAGTATTTT.

The V and J genes are TRBV12-5 and TRBJ1-1; 8 nucleotides line up with TRBD1. Germline V gives CDR1 LGHNT, CDR2 FRNRAP. The CDR3 has 13 residues. The junction had 3 bases not matched to a gene; V was cut back by 4 bases and J by 5 bases. DNA for the CDR3: TGTGCTAGTGGTTCGACAGGGGTAACTGAAGCTTTCTTT. Translating it yields CASGSTGVTEAFF.

V usage is TRBV11-1 and J usage is TRBJ2-1, with TRBD2 as a possible D gene (6 bases). Trimming cost V 1 base and J 3 bases, with 10 bases left between them. The CDR3 length is 15 residues. CDR1 and CDR2 (germline): SGHAT, FQDESV (reference sequence). The CDR3 coding sequence is TGTGCCAGCAGCTTAGACCGGGGGAACTACAATGAGCAGTTCTTC. The encoded protein is CASSLDRGNYNEQFF.

This chain links TRBV5-6 with TRBJ2-5; 7 bases are a match to TRBD1. With 1 base clipped from V and 4 bases from J, the junction kept 1 base outside the gene matches. The CDR3 is 13 residues long. Looked up from germline, CDR1 is SGHDT and CDR2 is YYEEEE. CDR3 nucleotides: TGTGCCAGCAGCTTGAGGGGGCCAGAGACCCAGTACTTC. Residues: CASSLRGPETQYF.

By share, this clone counts as large. The chain combines TRBV15 with TRBJ1-2; TRBD1 might be the D (5 bases). Germline loops: CDR1 LNHNV, CDR2 YYDKDF (reference sequence). The V end was cut by 0 bases, the J end by 3 bases, with 11 bases between. This CDR3 has 15 residues. CDR3 loop: CATSRDKGTDYGYTF. The CDR3 DNA is TGTGCCACCAGCAGAGATAAGGGGACTGACTATGGCTACACCTTC.

This clone is a singleton in its sample. This chain links TRBV9 with TRBJ2-5, with D tentatively TRBD1 (6 bases). Trimming left V 0 bases short and J 1 base short, with 10 bases between. Germline V gene data show CDR1 as SGDLS and CDR2 as YYNGEE. The CDR3 totals 15 residues. The CDR3 DNA sequence: TGTGCCAGCAGCGTAGGAGGGACACTCCAAGAGACCCAGTACTTC. Translating gives CASSVGGTLQETQYF.